What follows are 31 T cell receptor beta chains derived from one specimen sequenced in a study of T cell responses to AZD1222 COVID-19 vaccine. Measured with immunoSEQ multiplex PCR; TCRdb has only the in-frame clones, and not every one. The sample carries tens of thousands of clones, around 84% recorded once. Material: peripheral blood, obtained on day 0 of AZD1222 vaccination. The receptors come from an adult in good health.

The chain links TRBV24-1 to TRBJ1-4; D is unclear. This CDR3 comprises 13 residues. CDR1 and CDR2 from the germline V gene are KGHDR and SFDVKD. V was clipped by 5 bases and J by 4 bases, with 7 bases between them. In nucleotides, the CDR3 is TGTGCCACCAGTGCGGGTCATAATGAAAAACTGTTTTTT. Its translation is CATSAGHNEKLFF.

The chain links TRBV5-1 to TRBJ2-1; 15 nucleotides line up with TRBD2. CDR1 SGHRS and CDR2 YFSETQ come from the germline V gene. The CDR3 runs to 17 residues. The ends lost 6 bases at V and 7 bases at J; junction bases unmatched: 11. The CDR3 reads CASTFTGGTSGRNEQFF. DNA for the CDR3: TGCGCCAGCACCTTCACCGGTGGGACTAGCGGGAGGAATGAGCAGTTCTTC.

CDR3 protein: CASSPSTRENNEQFF. DNA for the CDR3: TGTGCCAGCAGCCCTTCTACGCGGGAGAACAATGAGCAGTTCTTC. This rearrangement joins TRBV11-2 to TRBJ2-1; 7 bases match TRBD2. Trimming cost V 5 bases and J 5 bases; bases outside gene matches: 9. The CDR3 covers 15 residues. Germline V gene sequence: CDR1 SGHAT, CDR2 FQNNGV.

This chain uses TRBV28 with TRBJ1-6, with D hard to call. V gave up 6 bases and J gave up 0 bases, with 15 bases separating them. The germline V gene encodes CDR1 MDHEN and CDR2 SYDVKM. The CDR3 has 17 residues. The CDR3 DNA reads TGTGCCAGCAGCCAGGATTTTGGGAGCTCCTATAATTCACCCCTCCACTTT. Its protein is CASSQDFGSSYNSPLHF.

The V and J genes are TRBV9 and TRBJ1-1, with D unclear. V lost 0 bases to trimming and J lost 0 bases, with 6 bases between them. In germline, CDR1 is SGDLS, CDR2 YYNGEE. The CDR3 runs 14 residues. The CDR3 coding sequence is TGTGCCAGCAGCGTAGCAGTCATGAACACTGAAGCTTTCTTT. As protein: CASSVAVMNTEAFF.

The rearrangement links TRBV7-9 to TRBJ1-3, with D unresolved. Trimming shortened V by 5 bases and J by 4 bases, and 15 bases separated the two germline ends. The CDR3 has 15 amino acids. Germline CDR1 and CDR2: SEHNR and FQNEAQ (reference sequence). The CDR3 bases are TGTGCCAGCAGCCCCAACTTAGGAACGGGAAACACCATATATTTT. It specifies CASSPNLGTGNTIYF.

The chain carries TRBV3-1 (or the pseudogene TRBV3-2) and TRBJ2-7, with 8 bases matching TRBD1. V gave up 3 bases and J gave up 3 bases; unmatched junction bases: 7. The germline gives CDR1 LGHDT, CDR2 YNNKEL (reference sequence). The CDR3 has 15 amino acids. The CDR3 DNA sequence: TGTGCCAGCAGCCAGCAGGGGGCCCGGATCTACGAGCAGTACTTC. This sequence encodes CASSQQGARIYEQYF.

The chain is built from TRBV11-2 and TRBJ2-1; D is unresolved. CDR1 is SGHAT and CDR2 is FQNNGV in the germline V gene. The CDR3 length is 16 residues. Trimming left V 1 base short and J 5 bases short, with 15 bases between. The CDR3 loop is CASSLGNMFPNNEQFF. The CDR3 DNA sequence: TGTGCCAGCAGCTTAGGAAACATGTTCCCTAACAATGAGCAGTTCTTC.

The chain recombines TRBV7-8 with TRBJ1-5, with D perhaps matching TRBD1 (5 bases). Germline V gives CDR1 SGHVS, CDR2 FQNEAQ. Trimming took 7 bases from V and 3 from J, leaving 13 bases between them. The CDR3 is 14 residues long. The CDR3 loop reads CASTLLGVNQPQHF. The CDR3 nucleotides read TGTGCCAGCACCCTCCTGGGGGTCAATCAGCCCCAGCATTTT.

The chain recombines TRBV7-9 with TRBJ2-7, with D unclear. Germline V gene data show CDR1 as SEHNR and CDR2 as FQNEAQ (reference sequence). The V gene lost 2 bases and the J gene lost 3 bases, with 5 bases spanning the gap. The CDR3 extends over 12 amino acids. The CDR3 DNA reads as TGTGCCAGCAGCTTAACCAACTACGAGCAGTACTTC. Its protein product is CASSLTNYEQYF. The full variable domain, in which reference TRBV7-9 and TRBJ2-7 provide the parts outside the CDR3, is DTGVSQNPRHKITKRGQNVTFRCDPISEHNRLYWYRQTLGQGPEFLTYFQNEAQLEKSRLLSDRFSAERPKGSFSTLEIQRTEQGDSAMYLCASSLTNYEQYFGPGTRLTVT.

This clone was found a few times. V gene TRBV19 combines with J gene TRBJ2-7, with 7 nucleotides matching TRBD2. J lost 2 bases, V lost 6 bases, and 10 bases had no gene match. The CDR3 is made up of 15 amino acids. Germline V gene sequence: CDR1 LNHDA, CDR2 SQIVND (reference sequence). The CDR3 DNA reads TGTGCCAGTAGCGAAGCGGGGTCAGTCACCTACGAGCAGTACTTC. Its protein is CASSEAGSVTYEQYF. Based on the CDR3 plus reference TRBV19 and TRBJ2-7, the full variable domain is DGGITQSPKYLFRKEGQNVTLSCEQNLNHDAMYWYRQDPGQGLRLIYYSQIVNDFQKGDIAEGYSVSREKKESFPLTVTSAQKNPTAFYLCASSEAGSVTYEQYFGPGTRLTVT.

The chain employs TRBV10-3 and TRBJ1-5; D gene ambiguous. CDR1 and CDR2 (germline): ENHRY, SYGVKD. V lost 4 bases to trimming and J lost 2 bases, with 9 bases between them. This CDR3 is 14 amino acids long. CDR3 DNA sequence: TGTGCCATCAGTGGGTCAAGGGGCAATCAGCCCCAGCATTTT. Encoded protein: CAISGSRGNQPQHF.

The chain joins TRBV18 to TRBJ2-7, with a tentative D call TRBD1 (5 bases). The germline V gene has CDR1 KGHSH and CDR2 LQKENI. This CDR3 region has 17 residues. V shed 5 bases and J shed 4 bases, with 24 bases lying between them. This chain's CDR3 is CASSSQLARGDRYEQYF. The CDR3 nucleotides read TGTGCCAGCTCATCACAGCTCGCAAGGGGTGATCGGTACGAGCAGTACTTC. The entire variable domain, with the rest obtained from reference TRBV18 and TRBJ2-7, is as follows: NAGVMQNPRHLVRRRGQEARLRCSPMKGHSHVYWYRQLPEEGLKFMVYLQKENIIDESGMPKERFSAEFPKEGPSILRIQQVVRGDSAAYFCASSSQLARGDRYEQYFGPGTRLTVT.

This chain connects TRBV29-1 to TRBJ1-1; TRBD1 might be the D (6 bases). CDR1 is SQVTM and CDR2 is ANQGSEA in the germline V gene. With 7 bases removed from V and 0 bases from J, the gap between germline ends came to 15 bases. The CDR3 consists of 14 residues. This CDR3 is CSGKAGVMNTEAFF. The CDR3 nucleotides are TGCAGCGGTAAAGCAGGGGTTATGAACACTGAAGCTTTCTTT.

The chain couples TRBV7-9 to TRBJ1-5; no clear D gene. The germline V gene encodes CDR1 SEHNR and CDR2 FQNEAQ (reference sequence). With 2 bases removed from V and 7 bases from J, the gap between germline ends came to 15 bases. The CDR3 is 15 residues long. The CDR3 sequence: CASSLSSLGPQPQHF. The CDR3 coding sequence is TGTGCCAGCAGCTTAAGTAGTCTCGGCCCGCAGCCCCAGCATTTT. Full variable domain (remainder filled in from reference TRBV7-9 and TRBJ1-5): DTGVSQNPRHKITKRGQNVTFRCDPISEHNRLYWYRQTLGQGPEFLTYFQNEAQLEKSRLLSDRFSAERPKGSFSTLEIQRTEQGDSAMYLCASSLSSLGPQPQHFGDGTRLSIL.

V usage is TRBV11-2 and J usage is TRBJ1-6; unclear D gene. The CDR3 is made up of 13 amino acids. Germline V gene sequence: CDR1 SGHAT, CDR2 FQNNGV. V lost 1 base to trimming and J lost 7 bases, with 5 bases between them. The CDR3 here is CASSLGPNSPLHF. The CDR3 DNA reads TGTGCCAGCAGCTTAGGGCCAAATTCACCCCTCCACTTT.

The rearrangement uses TRBV7-2 and TRBJ1-4; perhaps TRBD1 as D (5 bases). This CDR3 has 14 amino acids. V was shortened by 3 bases and J by 4 bases, with 9 bases between the two germline ends. Germline V gene data show CDR1 as SGHTA and CDR2 as FQGNSA. CDR3 residues: CASSFGALNEKLFF. CDR3 nucleotide sequence: TGTGCCAGCAGCTTTGGGGCACTTAATGAAAAACTGTTTTTT.

As for this clone: Additional DNA sequences in this sample encode the identical CDR3. CDR3 sequence (DNA): TGTGCCAGCAGCCGCGACAGGGTTGGCACTGAAGCTTTCTTT. Amino acid sequence: CASSRDRVGTEAFF. The V call is TRBV14, the J call TRBJ1-1; 7 bases are a match to TRBD1. Trimming removed 4 bases from V and 4 bases from J; junction bases left unmatched: 6. This CDR3 comprises 14 residues. The germline V gene encodes CDR1 SGHDN and CDR2 FVKESK.

J is TRBJ1-3 and V is TRBV2, with D uncertain. Between the trimmed V and J ends, which lost 8 bases and 0 bases, there was a span of 8 bases. CDR1 is SNHLY and CDR2 is FYNNEI in the germline V gene. This CDR3 comprises 13 residues. CDR3 residues: CASPGNSGNTIYF. The DNA of the CDR3 is TGTGCCAGCCCGGGAAACTCTGGAAACACCATATATTTT.

V gene TRBV6-2 or TRBV6-3 combines with J gene TRBJ2-5, with D possibly matching TRBD2 (5 bases). This CDR3 has 13 residues. Germline V gene data show CDR1 as MNHEY and CDR2 as SVGEGT. V dropped 6 bases and J dropped 5 bases, with 13 bases sitting between them. Here the CDR3 reads CASSFLAFETQYF. CDR3 DNA sequence: TGTGCCAGCAGCTTTCTAGCTTTTGAGACCCAGTACTTC.

The CDR3 nucleotides are TGTGCCAGCAGGGGTGGGTCGGAGTTAGAAAAACTGTTTTTT. It codes for CASRGGSELEKLFF. The genes are TRBV6-6 and TRBJ1-4; no reliable D call. The V end lost 6 bases, the J end lost 8 bases, and 16 bases lay between the germline ends. Germline V CDR1 and CDR2: MNHNY, SVGAGI (reference sequence). CDR3 size: 14 residues.

The V gene is TRBV2, the J gene TRBJ1-1; no clear D. This CDR3 has 12 residues. Germline V CDR1 and CDR2: SNHLY, FYNNEI. With 7 bases removed from V and 1 base from J, the gap between germline ends came to 7 bases. CDR3 residues: CASKNGNTEAFF. Here the CDR3 DNA reads TGTGCCAGCAAGAACGGGAACACTGAAGCTTTCTTT.

CDR3 region: CASSSAYGDNYGYTF. In nucleotides, the CDR3 is TGTGCCAGCAGCTCCGCTTATGGGGATAACTATGGCTACACCTTC. The rearrangement joins TRBV7-9 to TRBJ1-2; D unclear. Trimming stripped 4 bases from V and 1 base from J, with 13 bases between. Germline V lookup: CDR1 SEHNR, CDR2 FQNEAQ (reference sequence). The CDR3 runs to 15 residues.

The chain joins TRBV19 to TRBJ1-5; tentatively, D is TRBD1 (6 bases). V was clipped by 1 base and J by 3 bases, with 13 bases between them. Per germline, CDR1 LNHDA and CDR2 SQIVND (reference sequence). The CDR3 consists of 16 residues. Written as DNA, the CDR3 is TGTGCCAGTAGTATAGGTAGGGGGGCGGTCAATCAGCCCCAGCATTTT. Translation gives CASSIGRGAVNQPQHF.

This sequence joins TRBV28 and TRBJ2-7; 7 nucleotides align to TRBD1. The CDR3 consists of 14 residues. The V segment lost 1 base and the J segment 4 bases; nucleotides outside the gene matches: 4. Germline V CDR1 and CDR2: MDHEN, SYDVKM. Written as DNA, the CDR3 is TGTGCCAGCAGTTTATTAACAGGGGTGTACGAGCAGTACTTC. It codes for CASSLLTGVYEQYF.

V is TRBV7-2 and J is TRBJ1-4; the D gene is possibly TRBD1 (5 bases). From germline, CDR1 is SGHTA and CDR2 FQGNSA. The CDR3 loop spans 15 amino acids. V lost 1 base and J 3 bases, leaving 9 bases between the germline ends. Here the CDR3 reads CASSLGGTANEKLFF. CDR3 DNA: TGTGCCAGCAGCTTAGGGGGGACGGCTAATGAAAAACTGTTTTTT.

The chain joins TRBV6-5 to TRBJ1-1; D is possibly TRBD1 (5 bases). Trimming cost V 5 bases and J 2 bases, with 9 bases left between them. The CDR3 loop spans 13 amino acids. The germline gives CDR1 MNHEY, CDR2 SVGAGI. Here the CDR3 reads CASSLRDNTEAFF. The CDR3 nucleotides read TGTGCCAGCAGTCTCCGGGACAACACTGAAGCTTTCTTT.

The chain joins TRBV3-1 (or the pseudogene TRBV3-2) to TRBJ2-5, with 7 bases lining up with TRBD2. The CDR3 runs to 16 residues. J gave up 0 bases and V 3 bases, and 7 bases lay outside the gene matches. Per the germline V gene, CDR1 is LGHDT and CDR2 is YNNKEL (reference sequence). DNA of the CDR3: TGTGCCAGCAGCCAGGGCTGGGGGACTAACCAAGAGACCCAGTACTTC. Translating it yields CASSQGWGTNQETQYF.

The chain carries TRBV28 and TRBJ1-4, with a weak D call TRBD1 (5 bases). CDR1 and CDR2 (germline): MDHEN, SYDVKM. There are 16 residues in the CDR3. Trimming took 3 bases from V and 6 from J, leaving 17 bases between them. The CDR3, as DNA: TGTGCCAGCAGTTTCCCTGACACTTGGGGGGATGAAAAACTGTTTTTT. This translates into CASSFPDTWGDEKLFF.

This clone was counted a single time. The rearrangement links TRBV7-6 to TRBJ1-3; 7 bases align to TRBD1. Germline V gives CDR1 SGHVS, CDR2 FNYEAQ. The CDR3 length is 20 residues. The V and J ends lost 6 bases and 0 bases, in that order; junction bases with no gene match: 20. Written as DNA, the CDR3 is TGTGCCAGCAGAAGAGGCCGATTTCCCGGGACAGACCTCTCTGGAAACACCATATATTTT. Amino acid sequence: CASRRGRFPGTDLSGNTIYF.

V and J are TRBV9 and TRBJ2-3, with TRBD2 matching over 10 bases. The CDR3 sequence is 17 residues long. Trimming at V came to 1 base and at J to 5 bases, leaving 10 bases not matched to a gene. CDR1 is SGDLS, CDR2 YYNGEE, per germline. The CDR3 nucleotides are TGTGCCAGCAGCGTAAGGGAGAGCGGGAGGGCCGGAGATACGCAGTATTTT. Translating it yields CASSVRESGRAGDTQYF.